The 27 T cell receptor beta chains presented below share a single source sample, sequenced in a study of PD-1 blockade in classical Hodgkin lymphoma. Time point described: newly diagnosed, previously untreated cHL patient sample. Sequencing was performed with immunoSEQ multiplex PCR; in TCRdb, only in-frame clones are kept and a portion is missing. The data show 70,000 or so clones, with over 90% seen just once and about 2.8% held by the top ten. Sequencing input: peripheral blood mononuclear cells (PBMCs). Source of these receptors: a human donor with classical Hodgkin lymphoma.

Turning to this clone: One junction end does not reproduce the germline sequence, and a read error may be involved. The rearrangement links TRBV28 to TRBJ1-2, with D tentatively TRBD1 (6 bases). The CDR3 is made up of 12 amino acids. Germline V CDR1 and CDR2: MDHEN, SYDVKM. CDR3 sequence reads: CASSSPPRGPQF. The CDR3 region has the DNA TGTGCCAGCAGTTCCCCCCCGCGGGGGCCCCAGTTC.

V and J are TRBV18 and TRBJ2-7; D is ambiguous. The V gene lost 4 bases and the J gene lost 2 bases, with 12 bases spanning the gap. Germline V gives CDR1 KGHSH, CDR2 LQKENI. This CDR3 comprises 14 residues. Here the CDR3 reads CASSLRATTYEQYF. CDR3 coding DNA: TGTGCCAGCTCACTAAGAGCAACTACCTACGAGCAGTACTTC.

This chain uses TRBV4-1 with TRBJ2-5; D unclear. The germline V gene encodes CDR1 MGHRA and CDR2 YSYEKL. The CDR3 length is 13 residues. Trimming took 2 bases from V and 2 from J, leaving 6 bases between them. The CDR3 reads CASSQQAQETQYF. The CDR3 bases are TGCGCCAGCAGCCAACAGGCTCAAGAGACCCAGTACTTC.

The genes are TRBV30 and TRBJ1-3, with no clear D. Germline values: CDR1 GTSNPN, CDR2 SVGIG (reference sequence). The CDR3 runs 15 residues. The V and J ends lost 4 bases and 0 bases respectively, with 13 bases between them. CDR3 coding DNA: TGTGCCTGGACACAAACGGTGGGCTCTGGAAACACCATATATTTT. Protein: CAWTQTVGSGNTIYF.

This sequence joins TRBV7-9 and TRBJ1-2; 9 bases align to TRBD1. J lost 4 bases, V lost 0 bases, and 6 bases had no gene match. The CDR3 totals 16 residues. Germline CDR1 and CDR2: SEHNR and FQNEAQ (reference sequence). Here the CDR3 reads CASSLALTGGSYGYTF. CDR3 coding DNA: TGTGCCAGCAGCTTAGCGCTGACAGGGGGTTCCTATGGCTACACCTTC.

The V gene is TRBV7-2, the J gene TRBJ2-7; D is ambiguous. Trimming pared 4 bases from V and 5 bases from J, leaving 15 bases between. This CDR3 region has 14 residues. The germline CDR1 and CDR2 sequences are SGHTA and FQGNSA. CDR3 protein: CASSSPRSSNEQYF. The CDR3 DNA follows: TGTGCCAGCAGCTCGCCCCGCTCGTCGAACGAGCAGTACTTC.

The rearrangement links TRBV4-1 to TRBJ2-7, with TRBD2 matching over 7 bases. V shed 4 bases and J 7 bases; nucleotides not matched to a gene: 16. Germline CDR1 MGHRA, CDR2 YSYEKL. The CDR3 covers 16 residues. The chain's CDR3 is CASSPTQGGPGGEQYF. CDR3 nucleotides: TGCGCCAGCAGCCCGACCCAGGGAGGGCCCGGGGGGGAGCAGTACTTC.

V is TRBV9 and J is TRBJ1-1; the match to TRBD1 covers 7 bases. The trim removed 4 bases at V and 1 base at J, leaving 1 base unmatched. Germline lookup yields CDR1 SGDLS and CDR2 YYNGEE. The CDR3 runs 13 residues. In DNA form, the CDR3 reads TGTGCCAGCAGCCCAGGGGGGAACACTGAAGCTTTCTTT. Encoded protein: CASSPGGNTEAFF.

This chain links TRBV28 with TRBJ1-1, with 9 positions matching TRBD1. V lost 2 bases and J lost 4; bases outside the gene matches: 5. The length of the CDR3 is 15 residues. Germline V gene lookup returns CDR1 MDHEN and CDR2 SYDVKM. For the CDR3, the DNA is TGTGCCAGCAGTTTACGCCGGGACAGGGTCACTGAAGCTTTCTTT. The encoded protein is CASSLRRDRVTEAFF.

The J gene is TRBJ2-6, the V gene TRBV28; 12 nucleotides align to TRBD2. This CDR3 has 16 amino acids. V gave up 8 bases and J gave up 0 bases; unmatched junction bases: 2. The germline CDR1 and CDR2 sequences are MDHEN and SYDVKM. CDR3 amino acids: CASGLAGNSGANVLTF. The DNA of the CDR3 is TGTGCCAGCGGACTAGCGGGGAACTCTGGGGCCAACGTCCTGACTTTC.

This sequence joins TRBV28 and TRBJ1-1; perhaps TRBD1 as D (5 bases). In germline, CDR1 is MDHEN, CDR2 SYDVKM. CDR3 length: 14 residues. Trimming took off 6 bases at V and 2 bases at J, with 13 bases between the two ends. As DNA, the CDR3 is TGTGCCAGCAGACGGGGGGGACCAAACACTGAAGCTTTCTTT. Translation: CASRRGGPNTEAFF. Complete variable domain (other parts from reference TRBV28 and TRBJ1-1): DVKVTQSSRYLVKRTGEKVFLECVQDMDHENMFWYRQDPGLGLRLIYFSYDVKMKEKGDIPEGYSVSREKKERFSLILESASTNQTSMYLCASRRGGPNTEAFFGQGTRLTVV.

The rearrangement links TRBV18 to TRBJ2-1; TRBD1 matches 9 bases. The germline V gene encodes CDR1 KGHSH and CDR2 LQKENI. CDR3 length: 19 residues. V lost 3 bases, J lost 4 bases, and 16 bases stayed unmatched. CDR3 residues: CASSPPPRTGAEWYNEQFF. In DNA, the CDR3 is TGTGCCAGCTCACCCCCCCCTCGGACAGGGGCGGAGTGGTACAATGAGCAGTTCTTC.

The gene calls are TRBV25-1 and TRBJ1-1, with unresolved D. Deletions cut 4 bases from V and 3 bases from J, with 6 bases between. The CDR3 is 12 residues long. Germline CDR1 reads MGHDK; CDR2 reads SYGVNS. As DNA, the CDR3 is TGTGCCAGCAGTGGGGCCTACACTGAAGCTTTCTTT. Its translation is CASSGAYTEAFF.

V usage is TRBV30 and J usage is TRBJ1-1; D not resolved. Germline lookup yields CDR1 GTSNPN and CDR2 SVGIG (reference sequence). V was clipped by 3 bases and J by 3 bases, with 11 bases between them. The length of the CDR3 is 13 residues. The DNA for the CDR3 is TGTGCCTGGAGGCCTGGGGAGGACACTGAAGCTTTCTTT. This translates into CAWRPGEDTEAFF.

This sequence joins TRBV12-5 and TRBJ1-4; the D is unclear. With 0 bases removed from V and 0 bases from J, the gap between germline ends came to 8 bases. CDR3 length equals 16 residues. The germline V gene has CDR1 LGHNT and CDR2 FRNRAP. In DNA form, the CDR3 reads TGTGCTAGTGGTTTGGTTGGAGAGGCAACTAATGAAAAACTGTTTTTT. Protein sequence: CASGLVGEATNEKLFF.

In this sample, this clone turned up once. The rearrangement links TRBV4-1 to TRBJ1-1; a possible D gene is TRBD1 (5 bases). The CDR3 extends over 15 amino acids. In germline, CDR1 is MGHRA, CDR2 YSYEKL. V was shortened by 1 base and J by 3 bases, with 12 bases between the two germline ends. DNA of the CDR3: TGCGCCAGCAGCCAAGGATCTAAGGGGCACACTGAAGCTTTCTTT. Translation gives CASSQGSKGHTEAFF.

V gene TRBV12-5 combines with J gene TRBJ2-1, with 7 bases lining up with TRBD1. Germline assignment: CDR1 LGHNT and CDR2 FRNRAP. V gave up 4 bases and J gave up 3 bases; unmatched junction bases: 3. CDR3 length: 14 residues. The CDR3 protein is CASGSTGIYNEQFF. The CDR3 DNA is TGTGCTAGTGGTTCGACAGGGATCTACAATGAGCAGTTCTTC.

This clone occurred a few times. This chain uses TRBV19 with TRBJ2-1, with unresolved D. The CDR3 extends over 16 amino acids. With 8 bases removed from V and 9 bases from J, the gap between germline ends came to 26 bases. From germline, CDR1 is LNHDA and CDR2 SQIVND (reference sequence). CDR3 bases: TGTGCCAGTGTTCGGCGAGCAAACCAAAAACAAGCTGAGCAGTTCTTC. Protein: CASVRRANQKQAEQFF.

The chain joins TRBV7-9 to TRBJ2-3; D gene unclear. CDR3 length equals 13 residues. Germline CDR1 reads SEHNR; CDR2 reads FQNEAQ (reference sequence). The V gene lost 5 bases and the J gene lost 4 bases, with 10 bases spanning the gap. The DNA of the CDR3 is TGTGCCAGCAGCCCGGCCAAAGCAGATACGCAGTATTTT. Amino acid sequence: CASSPAKADTQYF.

The CDR3 protein is CASSQGDFSQYF. The CDR3 DNA is TGCGCCAGCAGCCAAGGGGACTTTTCCCAGTACTTC. This chain links TRBV4-1 with TRBJ2-7; tentative D call: TRBD2 (6 bases). Trimming stripped 1 base from V and 10 bases from J, with 11 bases between. The CDR3 extends over 12 amino acids. The germline gives CDR1 MGHRA, CDR2 YSYEKL.

The chain links TRBV2 to TRBJ1-6; a weak D match, TRBD1 (5 bases). V gave up 7 bases and J gave up 0 bases, with 13 bases separating them. The CDR3 consists of 16 residues. The germline V gene has CDR1 SNHLY and CDR2 FYNNEI. This CDR3 is CASNRPYDSYNSPLHF. Here the CDR3 DNA reads TGTGCCAGCAACAGGCCATACGACTCCTATAATTCACCCCTCCACTTT.

The rearrangement joins TRBV18 to TRBJ1-1; no clear D gene. There are 12 residues in the CDR3. Trimming left V 4 bases short and J 0 bases short, with 3 bases between. Germline CDR1 reads KGHSH; CDR2 reads LQKENI. The CDR3: CASSQVNTEAFF. CDR3 nucleotides: TGTGCCAGCTCACAGGTGAACACTGAAGCTTTCTTT.

This chain joins TRBV25-1 and TRBJ2-2, with D perhaps TRBD2 (6 bases). Trimming removed 9 bases from V and 6 bases from J, with 17 bases in between. Germline CDR1 and CDR2: MGHDK and SYGVNS. The CDR3 contains 14 residues. The CDR3 is CASRGGGAAGELFF. CDR3 DNA: TGTGCCAGTCGGGGAGGAGGAGCGGCCGGGGAGCTGTTTTTT.

This chain links TRBV9 with TRBJ2-1, with D possibly called TRBD1 or TRBD2 (5 bases each). Trimming left V 4 bases short and J 4 bases short, with 18 bases between. Germline V lookup: CDR1 SGDLS, CDR2 YYNGEE. The CDR3 length is 16 residues. CDR3 region: CASSPPGAARYNEQFF. Written as DNA, the CDR3 is TGTGCCAGCAGCCCCCCCGGGGCGGCACGTTACAATGAGCAGTTCTTC.

The chain employs TRBV4-1 and TRBJ1-2; TRBD1 might be the D (5 bases). V was pared by 2 bases and J by 3 bases, with 13 bases between. The CDR3 is 15 residues long. Germline V CDR1 and CDR2: MGHRA, YSYEKL. DNA of the CDR3: TGCGCCAGCAGCCAACCCGGGACCGGCTACTATGGCTACACCTTC. Its translation: CASSQPGTGYYGYTF.

The J gene is TRBJ1-5, the V gene TRBV30, with TRBD1 matching 7 bases. Germline assignment: CDR1 GTSNPN and CDR2 SVGIG (reference sequence). This CDR3 is built from 14 residues. V lost 0 bases, J lost 5 bases, and 4 bases stayed unmatched. The CDR3 region is CAWSVRQGHQPQHF. The CDR3, as DNA: TGTGCCTGGAGTGTACGACAGGGTCATCAGCCCCAGCATTTT. Full variable domain (missing parts from reference TRBV30 and TRBJ1-5): SQTIHQWPATLVQPVGSPLSLECTVEGTSNPNLYWYRQAAGRGLQLLFYSVGIGQISSEVPQNLSASRPQDRQFILSSKKLLLSDSGFYLCAWSVRQGHQPQHFGDGTRLSIL.

This clone was seen a single time. The gene calls are TRBV18 and TRBJ1-2, with D maybe TRBD1 (5 bases). This CDR3 spans 14 amino acids. The V end lost 2 bases, the J end lost 7 bases, and 14 bases lay between the germline ends. Germline-derived CDR1 and CDR2 are KGHSH and LQKENI. The CDR3 DNA is TGTGCCAGCTCACCATCGTCCCAGGGTGGTGGCTACACCTTC. Residues: CASSPSSQGGGYTF.